Each of the 11 T cell receptor beta chains below was sequenced from the same sample in a study of PD-L1 blockade in urothelial cancer. Time point: peripheral blood 6 weeks after treatment start. The protocol was immunoSEQ multiplex PCR, while the TCRdb copy is restricted to in-frame clones and leaves out a portion. The data show about 130,000 clones, about 84% seen once. The sample in question was PBMCs, obtained around atezolizumab (anti-PD-L1) treatment. These receptors were collected from a man aged 45 to 65 with urothelial cancer.

In its sample, this clone was seen once. The genes are TRBV5-1 and TRBJ2-1; tentatively, D is TRBD2 (5 bases). The V gene lost 0 bases and the J gene lost 5 bases, with 9 bases spanning the gap. The CDR3 extends over 14 amino acids. The germline V gene has CDR1 SGHRS and CDR2 YFSETQ. CDR3 nucleotide sequence: TGCGCCAGCAGCTTGGACCCCGGGGACAATGAGCAGTTCTTC. It translates to CASSLDPGDNEQFF.

The chain joins TRBV28 to TRBJ2-1; 7 nucleotides match TRBD1. The trim removed 6 bases at V and 8 bases at J, leaving 7 bases unmatched. The CDR3 extends over 13 amino acids. Germline-derived CDR1 and CDR2 are MDHEN and SYDVKM. The CDR3 coding sequence is TGTGCCAGCAGAGGGGGCGCTTTGGATGAGCAGTTCTTC. Translated: CASRGGALDEQFF.

The chain carries TRBV10-3 and TRBJ1-6, with unresolved D. V was pared by 1 base and J by 9 bases, with 10 bases between. This CDR3 is 14 amino acids long. From germline, CDR1 is ENHRY and CDR2 SYGVKD. The CDR3 bases are TGTGCCATCAGTGAGTGGTCAGGAGGTTCACCCCTCCACTTT. This encodes CAISEWSGGSPLHF.

The V and J genes are TRBV2 and TRBJ2-1; TRBD2 is a possible D gene (5 bases). This CDR3 spans 18 amino acids. Germline CDR1 SNHLY, CDR2 FYNNEI. Trimming took off 7 bases at V and 6 bases at J, with 28 bases between the two ends. CDR3 nucleotides: TGTGCCAGCATAGGAGTAGACCATACTAGAAAGTGGGGCAATGAGCAGTTCTTC. This codes for CASIGVDHTRKWGNEQFF.

The chain joins TRBV2 to TRBJ2-2, with D perhaps matching TRBD2 (5 bases). Trimming removed 6 bases at V and 4 bases at J, with 6 bases between. CDR3 length equals 12 residues. Germline CDR1 reads SNHLY; CDR2 reads FYNNEI. The CDR3 DNA reads TGTGCCAGCAGGGGAGCCACCGGGGAGCTGTTTTTT. Its protein product is CASRGATGELFF. Full variable domain (outside the CDR3, taken from reference TRBV2 and TRBJ2-2): EPEVTQTPSHQVTQMGQEVILRCVPISNHLYFYWYRQILGQKVEFLVSFYNNEISEKSEIFDDQFSVERPDGSNFTLKIRSTKLEDSAMYFCASRGATGELFFGEGSRLTVL.

The genes are TRBV18 and TRBJ2-5; D remains ambiguous. Germline V gene lookup returns CDR1 KGHSH and CDR2 LQKENI. With 8 bases removed from V and 3 bases from J, the gap between germline ends came to 10 bases. The CDR3 contains 12 residues. The CDR3, as DNA: TGTGCCAGCCACGAGGCTGAAGAGACCCAGTACTTC. Its protein product is CASHEAEETQYF.

The chain couples TRBV18 to TRBJ1-1; weak D call: TRBD1 (5 bases). Germline V gene sequence: CDR1 KGHSH, CDR2 LQKENI. The CDR3 totals 16 residues. V dropped 2 bases and J dropped 0 bases, with 13 bases sitting between them. The CDR3 reads CASSPIIRAMNTEAFF. CDR3 nucleotide sequence: TGTGCCAGCTCACCAATAATCAGGGCAATGAACACTGAAGCTTTCTTT.

The gene calls are TRBV4-1 and TRBJ2-5; possibly TRBD2 for D (5 bases). Per the germline V gene, CDR1 is MGHRA and CDR2 is YSYEKL. Trimming left V 1 base short and J 2 bases short, with 14 bases between. There are 16 residues in the CDR3. In nucleotides, the CDR3 is TGCGCCAGCAGCCAAGTGGCACCCGGGATACAAGAGACCCAGTACTTC. This translates into CASSQVAPGIQETQYF.

The chain couples TRBV14 to TRBJ2-7, with TRBD1 matching over 7 bases. The ends lost 4 bases at V and 4 bases at J; junction bases unmatched: 1. The CDR3 extends over 12 amino acids. Germline CDR1 and CDR2: SGHDN and FVKESK. CDR3: CASSRQGYEQYF. The CDR3 DNA follows: TGTGCCAGCAGCCGACAGGGTTACGAGCAGTACTTC.

The chain links TRBV2 to TRBJ2-1, with TRBD2 identical over 14 bases. Germline CDR1 SNHLY, CDR2 FYNNEI. The CDR3 loop spans 15 amino acids. With V trimmed by 3 bases and J by 14 bases, 9 bases remained unmatched. The CDR3 reads CASSDQGLAGEKEFF. The DNA of the CDR3 is TGTGCCAGCAGTGACCAGGGACTAGCGGGAGAGAAGGAGTTCTTC.

The J gene is TRBJ1-1, the V gene TRBV5-4; D may be TRBD1 (5 bases). The length of the CDR3 is 15 residues. V shed 5 bases and J shed 3 bases, with 17 bases lying between them. Germline V gene sequence: CDR1 SGHNT, CDR2 YYREEE (reference sequence). CDR3 in amino acids: CASSFGAQGDTEAFF. DNA of the CDR3: TGTGCCAGCAGTTTTGGGGCGCAAGGAGACACTGAAGCTTTCTTT.